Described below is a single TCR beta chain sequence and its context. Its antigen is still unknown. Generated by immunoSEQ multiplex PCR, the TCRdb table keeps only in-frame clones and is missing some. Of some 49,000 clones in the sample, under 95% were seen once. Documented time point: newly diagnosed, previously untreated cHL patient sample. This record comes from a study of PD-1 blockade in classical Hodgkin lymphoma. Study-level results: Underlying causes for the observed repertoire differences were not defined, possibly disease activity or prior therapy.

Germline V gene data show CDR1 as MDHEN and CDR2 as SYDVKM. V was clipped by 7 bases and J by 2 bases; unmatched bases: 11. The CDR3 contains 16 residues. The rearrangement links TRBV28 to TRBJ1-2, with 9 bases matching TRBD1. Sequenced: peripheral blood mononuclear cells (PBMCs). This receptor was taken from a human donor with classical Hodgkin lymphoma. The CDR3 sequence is CASTLPTGTGNYGYTF. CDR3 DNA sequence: TGTGCCAGCACCCTACCCACCGGGACAGGGAACTATGGCTACACCTTC.